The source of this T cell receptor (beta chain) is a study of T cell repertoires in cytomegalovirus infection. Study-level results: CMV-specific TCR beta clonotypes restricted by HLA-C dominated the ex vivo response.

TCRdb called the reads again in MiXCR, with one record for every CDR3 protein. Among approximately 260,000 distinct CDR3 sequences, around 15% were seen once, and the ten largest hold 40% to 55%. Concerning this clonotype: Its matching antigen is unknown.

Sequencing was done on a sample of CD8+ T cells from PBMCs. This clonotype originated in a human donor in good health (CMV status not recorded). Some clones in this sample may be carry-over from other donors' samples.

CDR3 DNA: TGTGCCATCAGTGAGTCTCGACTAGCGGGGGGGCAGGAGACCCAGTACTTC. Its translation is CAISESRLAGGQETQYF. The chain is built from TRBV10-3 and TRBJ2-5, with 14 bases fitting TRBD2. This CDR3 contains 17 residues. Germline CDR1 and CDR2: ENHRY and SYGVKD. The trim removed 0 bases at V and 5 bases at J, leaving 5 bases unmatched.